The sequence of this TCR beta chain was determined in a study of T cells in Graves' hyperthyroidism and ophthalmopathy. Whole-study results and caveats: Using 13 V-J features, a model discriminated ophthalmopathy from stable hyperthyroidism.

Template material for amplifying TCR beta CDR3 regions consisted of RNA transcripts. The HTBI set primed first-round TCR CDR3 RT-PCR. Each CDR3 protein is one row after TCRdb ran MiXCR on the multiplex PCR reads. The data contain about 98,000 distinct CDR3 sequences, 35% to 45% of them seen just once; the ten biggest clones take up 10% to 13%. The CDR3 extends over 17 amino acids. The V segment lost 1 base and the J segment 1 base; nucleotides outside the gene matches: 8. Germline values: CDR1 SGHTA, CDR2 FQGNSA. The sample holds many counts of this clonotype. The antigen is not known. Patients counted as stable if ophthalmopathy did not develop within 18 months. Patients were excluded for uncontrolled infection, other autoimmune disease, pregnancy or lactation.

This TCR was recovered from a woman in her thirties with Graves' hyperthyroidism. The sequenced sample was peripheral blood or thyroid tissue (not recorded which). This rearrangement joins TRBV7-2 to TRBJ2-7; TRBD2 matches at 9 bases. Here the CDR3 reads CASSLGGRVPISYEQYF. For the CDR3, the DNA is TGTGCCAGCAGCTTAGGCGGGAGGGTCCCGATATCCTACGAGCAGTACTTC.